Presented here are 26 T cell receptor beta chains from one specimen sequenced in a study of cytomegalovirus exposure and HLA in healthy donors. Sequenced by immunoSEQ multiplex PCR; TCRdb stores in-frame clones only, minus some. The sample carries some 110,000 clones, roughly 94% recorded once. The sequenced sample was PBMCs. The receptor set was obtained from a woman aged 18-35 years in good health and CMV-seronegative.

V is TRBV4-1 and J is TRBJ1-5; D may be TRBD1 (5 bases). Germline-derived CDR1 and CDR2 are MGHRA and YSYEKL. Trimming shortened V by 2 bases and J by 2 bases, and 10 bases separated the two germline ends. The CDR3 extends over 15 amino acids. Here the CDR3 reads CASSQYGARNQPQHF. Here the CDR3 DNA reads TGCGCCAGCAGCCAATATGGGGCGCGCAATCAGCCCCAGCATTTT.

V and J are TRBV19 and TRBJ2-7; 7 positions match TRBD1. V shed 6 bases and J 4 bases; nucleotides not matched to a gene: 9. Germline lookup yields CDR1 LNHDA and CDR2 SQIVND (reference sequence). The CDR3 runs to 14 residues. The CDR3 nucleotides read TGTGCCAGTAGGCCAGGGACAGCCGCGTACGAGCAGTACTTC. Amino acid sequence: CASRPGTAAYEQYF. The variable domain in full, completed from reference TRBV19 and TRBJ2-7, reads DGGITQSPKYLFRKEGQNVTLSCEQNLNHDAMYWYRQDPGQGLRLIYYSQIVNDFQKGDIAEGYSVSREKKESFPLTVTSAQKNPTAFYLCASRPGTAAYEQYFGPGTRLTVT.

V usage is TRBV28 and J usage is TRBJ1-2; 12 nucleotides line up with TRBD1. Germline CDR1 and CDR2: MDHEN and SYDVKM. The trim removed 4 bases at V and 8 bases at J, leaving 8 bases unmatched. The CDR3 is 15 residues long. The CDR3 here is CASSSSGQGAGGYTF. CDR3 in DNA: TGTGCCAGCAGTTCATCGGGACAGGGGGCAGGAGGCTACACCTTC.

Written as DNA, the CDR3 is TGTGCCAGCAGTTTACAATCGACAGGGGGAGGGGAGCAGTACTTC. Its translation is CASSLQSTGGGEQYF. The V gene is TRBV27, the J gene TRBJ2-7; 9 bases agree with TRBD1. The CDR3 spans 15 residues. V dropped 2 bases and J dropped 7; count of bases not matched to a gene: 9. The germline V gene has CDR1 MNHEY and CDR2 SMNVEV (reference sequence).

The chain links TRBV5-1 to TRBJ2-3, with D possibly being TRBD1 (6 bases). Germline V lookup: CDR1 SGHRS, CDR2 YFSETQ. The CDR3 is 13 amino acids. The ends were cut back, 4 bases at V and 4 bases at J, with 10 bases in the middle. The CDR3 sequence: CASSTGHADTQYF. The CDR3 nucleotides read TGCGCCAGCAGCACGGGACACGCAGATACGCAGTATTTT.

V gene TRBV2 combines with J gene TRBJ2-7, with D perhaps TRBD2 (7 bases). The CDR3 consists of 16 residues. Deletions cut 7 bases from V and 0 bases from J, with 19 bases between. The V gene's germline CDR1 is SNHLY and CDR2 FYNNEI. CDR3 in amino acids: CASTQYGGQTSYEQYF. The CDR3 bases are TGTGCCAGCACCCAATACGGGGGGCAAACCTCCTACGAGCAGTACTTC.

The chain combines TRBV28 with TRBJ2-2, with 9 nucleotides matching TRBD1. V lost 3 bases, J lost 4 bases, and 6 bases stayed unmatched. This CDR3 has 16 amino acids. Germline loops: CDR1 MDHEN, CDR2 SYDVKM. The CDR3 DNA follows: TGTGCCAGCAGTTTCGGGACAGGGATTAGCACCGGGGAGCTGTTTTTT. This encodes CASSFGTGISTGELFF.

The chain links TRBV2 to TRBJ1-4, with D uncertain. Between the trimmed V and J ends, which lost 1 base and 12 bases, there was a span of 6 bases. This CDR3 spans 11 amino acids. Germline CDR1 and CDR2: SNHLY and FYNNEI. CDR3 in DNA: TGTGCCAGCAGTGAAGTTACAGAACTGTTTTTT. It yields the protein CASSEVTELFF.

This chain connects TRBV7-3 to TRBJ1-5; no clear D. V gave up 3 bases and J gave up 9 bases, with 3 bases separating them. The CDR3 is made up of 10 amino acids. Looked up from germline, CDR1 is SGHTA and CDR2 is FQGTGA. DNA of the CDR3: TGTGCCAGCAGCTTCGGGCCCCAGCATTTT. Protein: CASSFGPQHF.

This clone has just one count. This rearrangement joins TRBV27 to TRBJ1-4, with D possibly matching TRBD1 (6 bases). The V gene's germline CDR1 is MNHEY and CDR2 SMNVEV (reference sequence). The CDR3 has 15 residues. V was clipped by 4 bases and J by 7 bases, with 16 bases between them. The CDR3 DNA reads TGTGCCAGCAGTTCGTTACAGGGAGTGGTTGAAAAACTGTTTTTT. This translates into CASSSLQGVVEKLFF.

The chain carries TRBV11-2 and TRBJ2-1, with a weak D call TRBD2 (6 bases). From germline, CDR1 is SGHAT and CDR2 FQNNGV. V was pared by 5 bases and J by 7 bases, with 15 bases between. CDR3 length equals 14 residues. The CDR3 is CASSRQQRGNEQFF. DNA of the CDR3: TGTGCCAGCAGCCGTCAGCAACGGGGGAATGAGCAGTTCTTC.

The V and J genes are TRBV7-9 and TRBJ2-5; D is ambiguous. The CDR3 covers 11 residues. V lost 5 bases to trimming and J lost 3 bases, with 4 bases between them. Looked up from germline, CDR1 is SEHNR and CDR2 is FQNEAQ (reference sequence). In DNA form, the CDR3 reads TGTGCCAGCAGCGGAGAAGAGACCCAGTACTTC. It yields the protein CASSGEETQYF.

CDR3 DNA: TGTGCCAGCACCCAATCGGGGGATCAGCCCCAGCATTTT. It codes for CASTQSGDQPQHF. The J gene is TRBJ1-5, the V gene TRBV28, with a possible D match to TRBD1 (5 bases). This CDR3 is 13 amino acids long. Germline values: CDR1 MDHEN, CDR2 SYDVKM. V dropped 7 bases and J dropped 5 bases, with 12 bases sitting between them.

This chain connects TRBV7-9 to TRBJ2-7, with 12 bases that match TRBD2. The germline gives CDR1 SEHNR, CDR2 FQNEAQ (reference sequence). V dropped 0 bases and J dropped 1; count of bases not matched to a gene: 1. The length of the CDR3 is 16 residues. The CDR3 spells CASSLATSGGSYEQYF. Here the CDR3 DNA reads TGTGCCAGCAGCTTAGCTACTAGCGGGGGGTCCTACGAGCAGTACTTC. Using reference TRBV7-9 and TRBJ2-7 for the parts outside the CDR3, the full variable domain is DTGVSQNPRHKITKRGQNVTFRCDPISEHNRLYWYRQTLGQGPEFLTYFQNEAQLEKSRLLSDRFSAERPKGSFSTLEIQRTEQGDSAMYLCASSLATSGGSYEQYFGPGTRLTVT.

The chain combines TRBV6-1 with TRBJ2-5; 10 bases are shared with TRBD1. With 7 bases clipped from V and 5 bases from J, the junction kept 7 bases outside the gene matches. This CDR3 spans 14 amino acids. Per the germline V gene, CDR1 is MNHNS and CDR2 is SASEGT. The CDR3 DNA reads TGTGCCAGCAAGGGGACAGGGGTAGATGAGACCCAGTACTTC. This encodes CASKGTGVDETQYF.

The chain is built from TRBV6-5 and TRBJ2-7; 11 bases line up with TRBD1. The CDR3 is 15 amino acids. V trimming: 2 bases; J trimming: 3 bases; junction bases outside the gene matches: 3. Germline loops: CDR1 MNHEY, CDR2 SVGAGI. The CDR3 protein is CASSYRDRGSYEQYF. As DNA, the CDR3 is TGTGCCAGCAGTTACAGGGACAGGGGGAGCTACGAGCAGTACTTC.

The chain combines TRBV27 with TRBJ1-5; D unclear. V shed 5 bases and J shed 0 bases, with 14 bases lying between them. Germline CDR1 and CDR2: MNHEY and SMNVEV (reference sequence). CDR3 length: 16 residues. For the CDR3, the DNA is TGTGCCAGCAGTCCGAAAGACACGTATAGCAATCAGCCCCAGCATTTT. This encodes CASSPKDTYSNQPQHF.

The rearrangement joins TRBV7-9 to TRBJ1-4, with a possible D match to TRBD1 (6 bases). Germline V lookup: CDR1 SEHNR, CDR2 FQNEAQ (reference sequence). V gave up 7 bases and J gave up 3 bases, with 12 bases separating them. This CDR3 region has 14 residues. This chain's CDR3 is CASNRAGPNEKLFF. In DNA, the CDR3 is TGTGCCAGCAACAGGGCAGGGCCTAATGAAAAACTGTTTTTT.

This rearrangement joins TRBV30 to TRBJ1-5; D gene ambiguous. The V end lost 0 bases, the J end lost 5 bases, and 11 bases lay between the germline ends. The germline V gene encodes CDR1 GTSNPN and CDR2 SVGIG (reference sequence). The CDR3 sequence is 14 residues long. CDR3 nucleotide sequence: TGTGCCTGGAGTGTACTCGGCGGGGATCAGCCCCAGCATTTT. This encodes CAWSVLGGDQPQHF.

The V gene is TRBV28, the J gene TRBJ2-7; 7 nucleotides agree with TRBD1. The CDR3 is made up of 14 amino acids. The V gene's germline CDR1 is MDHEN and CDR2 SYDVKM. V lost 5 bases, J lost 5 bases, and 9 bases stayed unmatched. The CDR3 coding sequence is TGTGCCAGCAGTACGACTGACAGGGCCGACGAGCAGTACTTC. This encodes CASSTTDRADEQYF. The full variable domain, rest sourced from reference TRBV28 and TRBJ2-7, is DVKVTQSSRYLVKRTGEKVFLECVQDMDHENMFWYRQDPGLGLRLIYFSYDVKMKEKGDIPEGYSVSREKKERFSLILESASTNQTSMYLCASSTTDRADEQYFGPGTRLTVT.

The V gene is TRBV6-5, the J gene TRBJ1-3; possibly TRBD1 for D (6 bases). Trimming left V 0 bases short and J 1 base short, with 7 bases between. Germline loops: CDR1 MNHEY, CDR2 SVGAGI. There are 15 residues in the CDR3. The CDR3 sequence: CASSYSRGSGNTIYF. Here the CDR3 DNA reads TGTGCCAGCAGTTACTCTAGGGGGTCTGGAAACACCATATATTTT.

V usage is TRBV29-1 and J usage is TRBJ2-1; 12 bases are shared with TRBD2. This CDR3 contains 18 residues. Germline V gene lookup returns CDR1 SQVTM and CDR2 ANQGSEA. V lost 6 bases to trimming and J lost 7 bases; unmatched junction nucleotides: 19. CDR3 sequence (DNA): TGCAGCGTGGGACGATACTTAGACGGGACTAGCGGGTCTAATGAGCAGTTCTTC. It yields the protein CSVGRYLDGTSGSNEQFF.

This clone was detected only once. V usage is TRBV5-4 and J usage is TRBJ2-3, with 7 nucleotides matching TRBD2. The CDR3 contains 15 residues. The V and J ends lost 1 base and 4 bases, in that order; junction bases with no gene match: 6. From germline, CDR1 is SGHNT and CDR2 YYREEE (reference sequence). The CDR3 region has the DNA TGTGCCAGCAGCTTGAGACTAGCAGCGGCAGATACGCAGTATTTT. It encodes CASSLRLAAADTQYF.

The chain recombines TRBV1 with TRBJ2-3; TRBD2, the table's D call, lacks a check against the DNA. TRBV1 constitutes a pseudogene. This CDR3 contains 19 residues. CDR3 in DNA: TGCACCAGCAGCCAAGATCCCGGGACTAGCGGGCCGACGGTAGATACGCAGTATTTT. Protein: CTSSQDPGTSGPTVDTQYF.

The chain carries TRBV4-1 and TRBJ1-1, with D perhaps matching TRBD1 (5 bases). Germline CDR1 and CDR2: MGHRA and YSYEKL. This CDR3 spans 15 amino acids. V lost 1 base and J 4 bases, leaving 13 bases between the germline ends. The DNA for the CDR3 is TGCGCCAGCAGCCAAGTAGCAGGGCCGGGCACTGAAGCTTTCTTT. This gives the protein CASSQVAGPGTEAFF.

The chain uses TRBV6-1 and TRBJ2-1, with 8 positions matching TRBD2. CDR3 size: 15 residues. The V segment lost 2 bases and the J segment 11 bases; nucleotides outside the gene matches: 11. The germline gives CDR1 MNHNS, CDR2 SASEGT. Written as DNA, the CDR3 is TGTGCCAGCAGTGAAACTACGGCCCCGGGGGGGAAGCAGTTCTTC. Its protein is CASSETTAPGGKQFF.